This TCR beta chain was obtained from a study of post-analysis software for immune sequencing data. General observations from the study: Four or five TRBV segments, TRBV5-6, TRBV5-1 and TRBV20-1 among them, were found more frequent in patients than controls.

With regard to this clonotype: Antigen specificity is unknown.

This CDR3 region has 15 residues. J gave up 1 base and V 3 bases, and 2 bases lay outside the gene matches. Per germline, CDR1 DFQATT and CDR2 SNEGSKA (reference sequence). Prepared TCR beta cDNA libraries contained unique molecular identifiers. TCRdb analysed the PCR reads with MiXCR anew, one entry per CDR3 protein. The table lists 400,000 to 500,000 distinct CDR3 sequences, over 30% of them singletons. The chain joins TRBV20-1 to TRBJ2-1; TRBD2 matches at 11 bases. This TCR was sampled from a girl aged 2-10 years with multiple sclerosis. Input material: blood. The CDR3 here is CSARPSGRSYNEQFF. CDR3 nucleotides: TGCAGTGCTAGGCCTAGCGGGAGGTCCTACAATGAGCAGTTCTTC.